The 20 T cell receptor beta chains given below trace back to one sample, sequenced in a study of blood T cell repertoires in COVID-19. The assay was immunoSEQ multiplex PCR, and TCRdb's table has in-frame clones only and misses some. The sample has 270,000 or so clones; about four fifths are singletons. The specimen was PBMCs or T cells enriched from blood (not recorded which). The receptors shown here come from a man between 45 and 60 years old who had recovered from COVID-19.

As to this clone: Other nucleotide sequences in the sample specify the same CDR3. This rearrangement joins TRBV3-1 (or the pseudogene TRBV3-2) to TRBJ2-6; D is undetermined. Trimming removed 1 base at V and 1 base at J, with 5 bases between. From germline, CDR1 is LGHDT and CDR2 YNNKEL (reference sequence). The CDR3 has 15 residues. CDR3: CASSQVRSGANVLTF. The CDR3 nucleotides read TGTGCCAGCAGCCAAGTGAGGTCTGGGGCCAACGTCCTGACTTTC.

As for this clone: This CDR3 fails to terminate in the conserved phenylalanine or tryptophan, so it likely reflects a read error. The DNA is left out, because the CDR3 cannot be placed on it with certainty; the CDR3 is given as TCRdb lists it. The chain joins TRBV27 to TRBJ2-7; the D call of TRBD2 is as the table states it, not checked on the DNA. The CDR3 is 12 amino acids in total, end residues counted. CDR1 and CDR2 (germline): MNHEY, SMNVEV (reference sequence). The CDR3: CASSLRGAGLTY.

Note on this clone: Different DNA sequences within this sample yield the same CDR3. V and J are TRBV9 and TRBJ2-3; 8 bases agree with TRBD2. CDR3 length: 16 residues. The V segment lost 0 bases and the J segment 0 bases; nucleotides outside the gene matches: 3. Looked up from germline, CDR1 is SGDLS and CDR2 is YYNGEE. The CDR3 DNA is TGTGCCAGCAGCGTAGGGGCTAGCGGGAGCACAGATACGCAGTATTTT. This encodes CASSVGASGSTDTQYF.

This chain uses TRBV19 with TRBJ2-3; the match to TRBD2 covers 8 bases. Germline V gene sequence: CDR1 LNHDA, CDR2 SQIVND (reference sequence). This CDR3 spans 13 amino acids. J gave up 4 bases and V 7 bases, and 4 bases lay outside the gene matches. The CDR3 loop reads CASKVSGADTQYF. The DNA for the CDR3 is TGTGCCAGTAAGGTTAGCGGGGCAGATACGCAGTATTTT.

The genes are TRBV2 and TRBJ2-1; D is uncertain. This CDR3 region has 12 residues. Between the trimmed V and J ends, which lost 6 bases and 7 bases, there was a span of 10 bases. Germline V CDR1 and CDR2: SNHLY, FYNNEI. For the CDR3, the DNA is TGTGCCAGCAGCCCTGCGAGTAATGAGCAGTTCTTC. Translation gives CASSPASNEQFF.

This clone is labeled medium-sized. The chain uses TRBV7-9 and TRBJ2-1, with TRBD1 matching over 10 bases. From germline, CDR1 is SEHNR and CDR2 FQNEAQ (reference sequence). CDR3 length equals 17 residues. With V trimmed by 5 bases and J by 4 bases, 11 bases remained unmatched. This CDR3 reads CASSPPSWTGGYNEQFF. CDR3 DNA: TGTGCCAGCAGCCCCCCGTCCTGGACAGGGGGATACAATGAGCAGTTCTTC. Based on the CDR3 plus reference TRBV7-9 and TRBJ2-1, the full variable domain is DTGVSQNPRHKITKRGQNVTFRCDPISEHNRLYWYRQTLGQGPEFLTYFQNEAQLEKSRLLSDRFSAERPKGSFSTLEIQRTEQGDSAMYLCASSPPSWTGGYNEQFFGPGTRLTVL.

The rearrangement uses TRBV6-2 or TRBV6-3 and TRBJ2-7; perhaps TRBD1 as D (5 bases). Germline values: CDR1 MNHEY, CDR2 SVGEGT. The CDR3 sequence is 14 residues long. V was clipped by 4 bases and J by 3 bases, with 13 bases between them. DNA of the CDR3: TGTGCCAGCAGTTCGCAGGGATCCGGCTACGAGCAGTACTTC. It codes for CASSSQGSGYEQYF.

The chain joins TRBV19 to TRBJ2-1; 8 positions agree with TRBD1. J lost 6 bases, V lost 6 bases, and 10 bases had no gene match. This CDR3 is 15 amino acids long. Germline V gene sequence: CDR1 LNHDA, CDR2 SQIVND (reference sequence). CDR3: CASRAQDRVGNEQFF. Here the CDR3 DNA reads TGTGCCAGTAGAGCCCAGGACAGGGTCGGCAATGAGCAGTTCTTC.

This chain joins TRBV7-2 and TRBJ2-3, with 7 bases aligning to TRBD2. V shed 5 bases and J 6 bases; nucleotides not matched to a gene: 11. In germline, CDR1 is SGHTA, CDR2 FQGNSA. This CDR3 is 15 amino acids long. CDR3 protein: CASSPDGGSVDTQYF. The CDR3 DNA reads TGTGCCAGCAGCCCGGACGGCGGGAGTGTGGATACGCAGTATTTT. Variable domain in full (rest from reference TRBV7-2 and TRBJ2-3): GAGVSQSPSNKVTEKGKDVELRCDPISGHTALYWYRQSLGQGLEFLIYFQGNSAPDKSGLPSDRFSAERTGGSVSTLTIQRTQQEDSAVYLCASSPDGGSVDTQYFGPGTRLTVL.

The chain is built from TRBV11-1 and TRBJ1-6; D unclear. This CDR3 has 15 residues. CDR1 and CDR2 (germline): SGHAT, FQDESV (reference sequence). Trimming pared 3 bases from V and 0 bases from J, leaving 6 bases between. The CDR3 DNA reads as TGTGCCAGCAGCTTTGGAGGCTCCTATAATTCACCCCTCCACTTT. It yields the protein CASSFGGSYNSPLHF.

The chain has TRBV6-5 and TRBJ1-2; 7 bases are a match to TRBD1. The CDR3 loop spans 12 amino acids. V lost 7 bases, J lost 4 bases, and 3 bases stayed unmatched. Germline V lookup: CDR1 MNHEY, CDR2 SVGAGI. This CDR3 is CASIWDSYGYTF. In DNA, the CDR3 is TGTGCCAGCATATGGGACAGCTATGGCTACACCTTC.

V gene TRBV6-1 combines with J gene TRBJ2-1, with 13 bases that match TRBD2. V was pared by 4 bases and J by 0 bases, with 9 bases of the junction left unmatched. CDR3 length equals 19 residues. Germline V CDR1 and CDR2: MNHNS, SASEGT. CDR3 loop: CASSGSGTSGINSYNEQFF. CDR3 nucleotide sequence: TGTGCCAGCAGTGGCTCCGGGACTAGCGGGATAAACTCCTACAATGAGCAGTTCTTC.

The chain links TRBV5-1 to TRBJ2-7; possible D gene TRBD2, 5 bases. Trimming stripped 0 bases from V and 6 bases from J, with 19 bases between. This CDR3 is 16 amino acids long. Germline V gene data show CDR1 as SGHRS and CDR2 as YFSETQ. The CDR3 region is CASSLAGIPSFGEQYF. The CDR3 region has the DNA TGCGCCAGCAGCTTGGCCGGGATCCCCTCATTCGGCGAGCAGTACTTC.

The chain has TRBV3-1 (or the pseudogene TRBV3-2) and TRBJ1-6, with TRBD1 matching over 9 bases. This CDR3 comprises 16 residues. Germline V gene data show CDR1 as LGHDT and CDR2 as YNNKEL (reference sequence). With V trimmed by 5 bases and J by 7 bases, 9 bases remained unmatched. CDR3 amino acids: CASSAVGQGRNSPLHF. CDR3 sequence (DNA): TGTGCCAGCAGCGCGGTGGGACAGGGTAGGAATTCACCCCTCCACTTT.

The chain joins TRBV4-3 to TRBJ2-7; D uncertain. Germline CDR1 LGHNA, CDR2 YSLEER. V lost 0 bases to trimming and J lost 3 bases, with 9 bases between them. The CDR3 is 14 amino acids. The CDR3 DNA reads as TGCGCCAGCAGCCAAGATTACCTAGACTACGAGCAGTACTTC. It codes for CASSQDYLDYEQYF.

CDR3 loop: CASSLIGLAVTDTQYF. The CDR3 nucleotides read TGTGCCAGCAGCTTAATAGGCCTAGCGGTCACAGATACGCAGTATTTT. The genes are TRBV7-2 and TRBJ2-3; 7 positions agree with TRBD2. The CDR3 has 16 amino acids. V lost 2 bases and J lost 2; bases outside the gene matches: 7. Germline assignment: CDR1 SGHTA and CDR2 FQGNSA.

CDR3 sequence (DNA): TGTGCCAGCACTGACAGAGTCCAAGAGACCCAGTACTTC. Amino acids: CASTDRVQETQYF. The gene calls are TRBV18 and TRBJ2-5; TRBD1 is a possible D gene (5 bases). The CDR3 covers 13 residues. V lost 8 bases, J lost 1 base, and 11 bases lay in between. CDR1 and CDR2 from the germline V gene are KGHSH and LQKENI.

In this sample, this clone turned up once. The rearrangement joins TRBV7-2 to TRBJ1-2, with 7 nucleotides matching TRBD1. Germline V CDR1 and CDR2: SGHTA, FQGNSA. The trim removed 1 base at V and 8 bases at J, leaving 1 base unmatched. There are 12 residues in the CDR3. The CDR3 nucleotides read TGTGCCAGCAGCTTAGACAGGGGCGGCTACACCTTC. This encodes CASSLDRGGYTF.

This chain links TRBV5-1 with TRBJ1-1; D unclear. The CDR3 is 13 amino acids. The V and J ends lost 4 bases and 5 bases respectively, with 12 bases between them. Germline lookup yields CDR1 SGHRS and CDR2 YFSETQ. CDR3 residues: CASSLLIETEAFF. The CDR3, as DNA: TGCGCCAGCAGCCTACTTATCGAAACTGAAGCTTTCTTT.

Details on this clone: This specimen includes other DNA sequences encoding the same CDR3. The chain links TRBV27 to TRBJ2-7; tentative D call: TRBD2 (7 bases). This CDR3 has 13 amino acids. CDR1 is MNHEY, CDR2 SMNVEV, per germline (reference sequence). The V end lost 2 bases, the J end lost 4 bases, and 9 bases lay between the germline ends. CDR3 residues: CASSLRGGYEQYF. The DNA for the CDR3 is TGTGCCAGCAGTTTAAGGGGGGGGTACGAGCAGTACTTC.